The clone carrying this T cell receptor beta chain occurred a few times. The antigen remains undetermined. An end of the junction does not agree with germline; a read error may underlie this. This record comes from a study of blood T cells in healthy people across ages. Study-wide results and limits: Donors of long life had a larger count of naive CD4+ cells and greater diversity than aged donors. Samples with more naive T cells showed higher observed beta diversity.

The CDR3 runs 11 residues. CDR1 SGHTA and CDR2 FQGNSA come from the germline V gene. Then a second PCR, running about 6 to 12 cycles, was carried out with a sample-barcoded 5' primer and a J-beta primer mix. TCRdb passed the 5' RACE reads through MiXCR, listing each CDR3 protein once. The table records 250,000 to 300,000 distinct CDR3 sequences, around 30% of them present only once. The V and J genes are TRBV7-2 and TRBJ2-1; D is undetermined. This clonotype originated in a woman in her 70s in good health. Sequenced input: blood. The CDR3 bases are TGTGCCAGCAGCTTAGGGGGTACCCACGTATTC. The encoded protein is CASSLGGTHVF.